This T cell receptor (beta chain) came from a study of blood T cell repertoires in COVID-19. Study as a whole: COVID-19 samples from acute and convalescent phases originated in the United States, Italy and Spain. PBMCs, B-cell-depleted T cells, or T cells provided the cDNA or gDNA that made up the material.

Germline V gene data show CDR1 as SGHTS and CDR2 as YDEGEE. V was cut by 5 bases and J by 3 bases, with 9 bases left in between. CDR3 length: 12 residues. Sequencing was performed with immunoSEQ multiplex PCR; in TCRdb, only in-frame clones are kept and a portion is missing. The profile shows some 38,000 clones, about 74% of them singletons. Sequencing was carried out using peripheral blood. The sequence was obtained from a man between 65 and 80 years old with COVID-19, enrolled during active disease. This sequence joins TRBV5-8 and TRBJ2-7, with D unresolved. The CDR3 reads CASREEDYEQYF. CDR3 bases: TGTGCCAGCAGGGAAGAGGACTACGAGCAGTACTTC.